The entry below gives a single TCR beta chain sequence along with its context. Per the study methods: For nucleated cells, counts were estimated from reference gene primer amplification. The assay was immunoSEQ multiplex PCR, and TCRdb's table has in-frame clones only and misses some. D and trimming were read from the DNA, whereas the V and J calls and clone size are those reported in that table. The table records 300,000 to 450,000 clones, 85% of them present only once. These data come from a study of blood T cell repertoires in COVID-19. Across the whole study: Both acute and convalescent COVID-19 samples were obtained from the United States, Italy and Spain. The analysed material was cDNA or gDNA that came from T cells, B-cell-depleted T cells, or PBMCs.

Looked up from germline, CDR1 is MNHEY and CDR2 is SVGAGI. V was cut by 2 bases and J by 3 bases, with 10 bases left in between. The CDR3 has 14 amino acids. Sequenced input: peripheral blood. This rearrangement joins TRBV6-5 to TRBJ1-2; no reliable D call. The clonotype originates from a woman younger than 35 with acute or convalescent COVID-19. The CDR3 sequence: CASSYEGLDYGYTF. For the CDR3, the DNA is TGTGCCAGCAGTTACGAGGGATTGGACTATGGCTACACCTTC.